Below, one T cell receptor beta chain is given with its context. Its cognate antigen is unknown. Germline V gene data show CDR1 as MGHRA and CDR2 as YSYEKL. Trimming took 3 bases from V and 1 from J, leaving 9 bases between them. The CDR3 loop spans 15 amino acids. Clones were sequenced by immunoSEQ multiplex PCR, and TCRdb holds only the in-frame ones, with some missing. The sample lists 90,000 to 130,000 clones, 80% to 95% seen once, with approximately 0.29% in the top ten. This sample stems from a study of T cell repertoires and HLA-DP antigens. Study in general: Transduced HeLa cells presented HLA-DP to CD4+ T cells.

Study-level findings and limits: Naive and memory CD4+ cells were analysed together, not apart.

The sample comprised CD4+ T cells from PBMCs. V is TRBV4-1 and J is TRBJ2-2, with D maybe TRBD2 (5 bases). The clonotype comes from a young woman in good health and CMV-seronegative. The CDR3 DNA follows: TGCGCCAGCAGCCATGACCGGGAGAACACCGGGGAGCTGTTTTTT. Protein sequence: CASSHDRENTGELFF.